This T cell receptor (beta chain) came from a study of graft-versus-host responses after intestinal transplantation. Study-level results: GvH clones surfaced in recipient marrow, some emerging earlier in ileum or blood. Where graft-donor T cell macrochimerism was present, patients had high graft-versus-host to host-versus-graft clonal ratios in allografts.

Using immunoSEQ multiplex PCR, the repertoire was profiled, and TCRdb retains in-frame clones only, with some absent. The sample carries about 110,000 clones, roughly 87% recorded once. Turning to this clone: The target antigen is unknown.

The germline CDR1 and CDR2 sequences are KGHSH and LQKENI. V lost 5 bases and J lost 2; bases outside the gene matches: 3. This CDR3 contains 15 residues. The source is a human donor who was the organ donor for an intestinal transplant. The material was unstimulated CD4+ T cells sorted from spleen or lymph node cells, obtained before transplant. This chain joins TRBV18 and TRBJ2-7; 13 bases map to TRBD2. CDR3 in amino acids: CASSSGTSGTYEQYF. The CDR3 region has the DNA TGTGCCAGCTCATCCGGGACTAGCGGGACCTACGAGCAGTACTTC.